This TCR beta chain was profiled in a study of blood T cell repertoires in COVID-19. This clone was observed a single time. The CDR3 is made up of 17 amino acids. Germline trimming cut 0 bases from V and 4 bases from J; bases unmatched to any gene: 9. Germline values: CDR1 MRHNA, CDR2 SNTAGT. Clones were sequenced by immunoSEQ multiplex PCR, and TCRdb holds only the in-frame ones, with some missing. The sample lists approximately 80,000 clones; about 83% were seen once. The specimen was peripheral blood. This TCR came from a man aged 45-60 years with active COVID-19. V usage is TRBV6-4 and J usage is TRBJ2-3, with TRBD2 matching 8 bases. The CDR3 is CASSDSDVREVSDTQYF. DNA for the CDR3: TGTGCCAGCAGTGACTCGGATGTGCGGGAGGTCTCAGATACGCAGTATTTT.